The next 8 T cell receptor beta chains were all read from a single sample in a study of identical twins. TCRdb re-called the 5' RACE reads through MiXCR, storing one row per CDR3 protein. The sample lists 500,000 to 600,000 distinct CDR3 sequences; less than 25% were seen once. Another study also made use of these data, one on T cells expressing NK-cell markers.

The sequencing input was CD4+ T cells sorted from blood. The source is a woman aged 18-29 years in good health.

In its sample, this clonotype was seen a few times. V gene TRBV9 combines with J gene TRBJ2-1; 8 bases are shared with TRBD1. Trimming removed 4 bases from V and 2 bases from J; junction bases left unmatched: 2. This CDR3 spans 14 amino acids. Germline V gene sequence: CDR1 SGDLS, CDR2 YYNGEE. CDR3 protein: CASSQGAPYNEQFF. The DNA for the CDR3 is TGTGCCAGCAGCCAGGGGGCACCCTACAATGAGCAGTTCTTC.

This clonotype showed up many times. The genes are TRBV7-2 and TRBJ2-1; D is ambiguous. Per germline, CDR1 SGHTA and CDR2 FQGNSA. V shed 3 bases and J shed 3 bases, with 15 bases lying between them. CDR3 length equals 16 residues. In DNA form, the CDR3 reads TGTGCCAGCAGCTTGCTACCGGACCATTACTACAATGAGCAGTTCTTC. Translation: CASSLLPDHYYNEQFF.

The rearrangement joins TRBV15 to TRBJ2-2; 9 nucleotides line up with TRBD2. The V segment lost 0 bases and the J segment 3 bases; nucleotides outside the gene matches: 5. The CDR3 has 17 residues. Germline CDR1 reads LNHNV; CDR2 reads YYDKDF (reference sequence). CDR3 sequence reads: CATSREPSGTDTGELFF. The CDR3 DNA sequence: TGTGCCACCAGCAGAGAACCTAGCGGGACTGACACCGGGGAGCTGTTTTTT.

The V gene is TRBV4-3, the J gene TRBJ2-1; the match to TRBD2 covers 8 bases. The V gene end was trimmed by 1 base and the J gene end by 3 bases; junction bases not matched to a gene: 5. Germline assignment: CDR1 LGHNA and CDR2 YSLEER. The CDR3 consists of 16 residues. The CDR3 sequence: CASSQGPAGVYNEQFF. The CDR3 DNA is TGCGCCAGCAGCCAAGGTCCAGCGGGAGTCTACAATGAGCAGTTCTTC.

This clonotype was counted between two and nine times. This chain connects TRBV6-2 or TRBV6-3 to TRBJ1-6; no clear D. This CDR3 is 14 amino acids long. Germline V gene sequence: CDR1 MNHEY, CDR2 SVGEGT. V was pared by 2 bases and J by 7 bases, with 9 bases between. As DNA, the CDR3 is TGTGCCAGCAGTTACGGCCTGAAAAATTCACCCCTCCACTTT. This codes for CASSYGLKNSPLHF.

The DNA for the CDR3 is TGTGCCAGCAGTCCTACCGGAGAGTCGGAGCCCCTCCACTTT. Its translation is CASSPTGESEPLHF. V gene TRBV6-1 combines with J gene TRBJ1-6; no definite D call. V was cut by 5 bases and J by 13 bases, with 18 bases left in between. The CDR3 is made up of 14 amino acids. Germline CDR1 reads MNHNS; CDR2 reads SASEGT.

The chain couples TRBV7-2 to TRBJ2-5; 11 nucleotides match TRBD2. The CDR3 totals 16 residues. Germline loops: CDR1 SGHTA, CDR2 FQGNSA. The junction had 7 bases not matched to a gene; V was cut back by 5 bases and J by 2 bases. DNA of the CDR3: TGTGCCAGCAGCCGGATTAGCGGGAGGGTACAAGAGACCCAGTACTTC. Residues: CASSRISGRVQETQYF.

The J gene is TRBJ1-2, the V gene TRBV20-1; possible D gene TRBD1, 5 bases. Germline CDR1 and CDR2: DFQATT and SNEGSKA (reference sequence). The V end was cut by 5 bases, the J end by 4 bases, with 20 bases between. The CDR3 has 15 amino acids. The CDR3 protein is CSASAGGKMVYGYTF. In nucleotides, the CDR3 is TGCAGTGCTTCTGCGGGGGGGAAGATGGTCTATGGCTACACCTTC.